Listed here are 14 T cell receptor beta chains from one sample, sequenced in a study of T cell repertoires in cytomegalovirus infection (dated by TCRdb to the late 2010s). According to the study, the label for this sample's treatment or condition signals: in vitro stimulation with specific CMV peptide epitopes to enrich CMV-specific T cells. These receptors' targets are unknown. Sequenced using an Illumina HiSeq 1500. The public reads were reanalyzed by TCRdb: fastp trimming at Q25, MiXCR alignment, in-frame beta chains only. A single entry per CDR3 protein holds the most common genes and DNA from its merged rows. The sample table shows roughly 500,000 distinct CDR3 sequences, and roughly a third are seen once. 15% to 20% of the sample is taken by the ten largest. Sequencing used cultured PBMCs, obtained from culture after CMV antigen stimulation. The receptors were gathered from a human donor in good health (CMV status not recorded). Some clones in this sample may be carry-over from other donors' samples.

V gene TRBV11-2 combines with J gene TRBJ2-5, with TRBD2 as a possible D gene (6 bases). CDR3 size: 15 residues. V shed 6 bases and J shed 1 base, with 15 bases lying between them. Germline V lookup: CDR1 SGHAT, CDR2 FQNNGV. The CDR3 protein is CASSMTSWAQETQYF. The CDR3, as DNA: TGTGCCAGCAGTATGACTAGTTGGGCCCAAGAGACCCAGTACTTC.

In its sample, this clonotype was seen many times. CDR3 DNA: TGTGCCAGCAGCTTAGGGGGGGCGGGTAGCAATGAGCAGTTCTTC. It specifies CASSLGGAGSNEQFF. The V gene is TRBV7-2, the J gene TRBJ2-1; D may match TRBD1 or TRBD2 (6 bases each). V shed 1 base and J shed 6 bases, with 13 bases lying between them. The CDR3 spans 15 residues. From germline, CDR1 is SGHTA and CDR2 FQGNSA.

There are a few counts of this clonotype. The chain employs TRBV27 and TRBJ2-2, with D possibly matching TRBD2 (5 bases). The CDR3 has 17 residues. From germline, CDR1 is MNHEY and CDR2 SMNVEV (reference sequence). V was pared by 5 bases and J by 3 bases, with 19 bases between. CDR3 protein: CASSPHPREWDTGELFF. The CDR3 nucleotides read TGTGCCAGCAGTCCCCATCCTAGGGAGTGGGACACCGGGGAGCTGTTTTTT.

This clonotype was counted only a few times. The V call is TRBV7-3, the J call TRBJ1-1; TRBD1 matches at 7 bases. The germline CDR1 and CDR2 sequences are SGHTA and FQGTGA. V trimming: 4 bases; J trimming: 4 bases; junction bases outside the gene matches: 3. The CDR3 covers 13 residues. CDR3 amino acids: CASSSGQLTEAFF. The CDR3 nucleotides read TGTGCCAGCAGCTCGGGACAGCTCACTGAAGCTTTCTTT.

The chain joins TRBV28 to TRBJ2-5; 9 bases agree with TRBD1. CDR1 is MDHEN, CDR2 SYDVKM, per germline. The ends lost 5 bases at V and 3 bases at J; junction bases unmatched: 4. CDR3 length: 14 residues. The CDR3 sequence is CASSKGTGKETQYF. In DNA, the CDR3 is TGTGCCAGCAGTAAGGGGACAGGGAAAGAGACCCAGTACTTC.

This clonotype was picked up one time. At one of its ends the junction is not consistent with the germline gene, which may arise from a read error. The rearrangement links TRBV7-3 to TRBJ2-1; D is unclear. Germline CDR1 is SGHTA and CDR2 is FQGTGA. The CDR3 contains 14 residues. This CDR3 is CASSAPPPNDEQIF. CDR3 nucleotides: TGTGCCAGCAGCGCGCCGCCCCCAAATGATGAGCAGATCTTC.

This clonotype appeared a few times. This chain links TRBV7-2 with TRBJ1-1, with D perhaps matching TRBD1 (5 bases). Trimming pared 5 bases from V and 2 bases from J, leaving 18 bases between. CDR3 length equals 16 residues. The germline CDR1 and CDR2 sequences are SGHTA and FQGNSA. The CDR3 here is CASSPYGGGGNTEAFF. The CDR3 DNA follows: TGTGCCAGCAGCCCTTATGGGGGGGGAGGTAACACTGAAGCTTTCTTT.

In nucleotides, the CDR3 is TGTGCCAGCAGTTCCAGCGGGAGAACCAAAAACATTCAGTACTTC. Protein: CASSSSGRTKNIQYF. This sequence joins TRBV12-3 or TRBV12-4 and TRBJ2-4, with TRBD2 matching over 8 bases. This CDR3 spans 15 amino acids. Germline trimming cut 4 bases from V and 2 bases from J; bases unmatched to any gene: 4.

The V call is TRBV5-6, the J call TRBJ1-1; 8 bases match TRBD1. CDR3 length equals 17 residues. After removal of 0 bases from V and 3 bases from J, the junction contained 10 bases not matched to a gene. Germline CDR1 SGHDT, CDR2 YYEEEE. CDR3 amino acids: CASSLVGQETPHTEAFF. In DNA, the CDR3 is TGTGCCAGCAGCTTGGTGGGACAGGAGACTCCCCACACTGAAGCTTTCTTT. Together with reference TRBV5-6 and TRBJ1-1, the CDR3 gives the full variable domain: DAGVTQSPTHLIKTRGQQVTLRCSPKSGHDTVSWYQQALGQGPQFIFQYYEEEERQRGNFPDRFSGHQFPNYSSELNVNALLLGDSALYLCASSLVGQETPHTEAFFGQGTRLTVV.

The rearrangement joins TRBV6-2 or TRBV6-3 to TRBJ1-2; D is possibly TRBD1 (6 bases). The length of the CDR3 is 11 residues. Germline CDR1 MNHEY, CDR2 SVGEGT. The V end was cut by 8 bases, the J end by 8 bases, with 12 bases between. This chain's CDR3 is CASRTVRGYTF. CDR3 in DNA: TGTGCCAGCCGGACAGTTCGGGGCTACACCTTC.

This sequence joins TRBV3-1 and TRBJ1-5; D unresolved. CDR3 length: 15 amino acids. Germline V gives CDR1 LGHDT, CDR2 YNNKEL (reference sequence). Trimming stripped 0 bases from V and 1 base from J, with 7 bases between. CDR3 bases: TGTGCCAGCAGCCAAGAGTCTGGGAGCAATCAGCCCCAGCATTTT. It encodes CASSQESGSNQPQHF.

This clonotype occurred many times. J is TRBJ1-2 and V is TRBV7-2; D is ambiguous. Germline V gene data show CDR1 as SGHTA and CDR2 as FQGNSA. V dropped 5 bases and J dropped 2 bases, with 9 bases sitting between them. The CDR3 has 13 amino acids. CDR3 DNA sequence: TGTGCCAGCAGCCAAGGACCCAACTATGGCTACACCTTC. Its protein product is CASSQGPNYGYTF.

In this sample, this clonotype turned up a few times. This chain links TRBV5-1 with TRBJ1-2, with TRBD1 identical over 7 bases. Germline CDR1 reads SGHRS; CDR2 reads YFSETQ. The CDR3 extends over 14 amino acids. The J segment lost 0 bases and the V segment lost 4 bases, leaving 3 bases of the junction unmatched. The chain's CDR3 is CASSDGQANYGYTF. DNA for the CDR3: TGCGCCAGCAGCGATGGACAGGCTAACTATGGCTACACCTTC.

This clonotype was seen only a few times. CDR3 coding DNA: TGCGCCAGCAGCCAGGGCATAACCTCTGGGGCCAACGTCCTGACTTTC. It translates to CASSQGITSGANVLTF. The V call is TRBV4-1, the J call TRBJ2-6; the D is unclear. Trimming cost V 3 bases and J 0 bases, with 9 bases left between them. Germline CDR1 and CDR2: MGHRA and YSYEKL. CDR3 size: 16 residues.